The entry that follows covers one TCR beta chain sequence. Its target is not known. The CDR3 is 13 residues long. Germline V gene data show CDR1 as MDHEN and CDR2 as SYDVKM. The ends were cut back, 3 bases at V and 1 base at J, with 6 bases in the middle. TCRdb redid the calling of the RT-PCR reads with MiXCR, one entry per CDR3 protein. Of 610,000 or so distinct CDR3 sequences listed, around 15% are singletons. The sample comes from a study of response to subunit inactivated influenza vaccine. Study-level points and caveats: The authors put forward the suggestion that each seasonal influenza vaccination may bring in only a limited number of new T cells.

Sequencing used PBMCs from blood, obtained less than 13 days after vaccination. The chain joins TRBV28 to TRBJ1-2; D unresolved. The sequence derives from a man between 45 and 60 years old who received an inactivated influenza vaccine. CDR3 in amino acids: CASSLPNNYGYTF. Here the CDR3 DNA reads TGTGCCAGCAGTTTGCCAAATAACTATGGCTACACCTTC.